The clone carrying this T cell receptor beta chain was found many times. Unique molecular identifiers were linked by the library to individual cDNA molecules. Using its own MiXCR run on the RACE reads, TCRdb lists one record per CDR3 protein. The sample comprises tens of thousands of distinct CDR3 sequences, 6.5% to 10% of which are singletons, and around 3% rests with the top ten. V lost 6 bases, J lost 7 bases, and 21 bases lay in between. Germline V gene sequence: CDR1 SQVTM, CDR2 ANQGSEA. The length of the CDR3 is 14 residues. These data are taken from a study of human T cells and chemical hapten exposure. Whole-study context: The study lasted approximately 26 weeks, and patients were dosed weekly with diphenylcyclopropenone on the scalp throughout.

Time point noted: patch test 2, 6 weeks after DPC sensitization. Noted treatment: therapeutic diphenylcyclopropenone sensitization with weekly scalp DPC. The donor pool consisted of alopecia patients aged 18 to 70 years, considered suitable for DPC. This receptor was identified in a woman aged 45-65 years with alopecia areata. Some clones in this sample may be carry-over from other donors' samples. The chain couples TRBV29-1 to TRBJ1-1, with D possibly TRBD1 on 5 matching bases. This specimen consisted of whole blood, obtained in connection with sensitization to the hapten diphenylcyclopropenone (DPC). CDR3 protein: CSVIRRDGAGEAFF. The CDR3 DNA sequence: TGCAGCGTCATCCGGAGGGATGGGGCTGGTGAAGCTTTCTTT.